This T cell receptor beta chain was recovered during a study of sequential checkpoint blockade in melanoma. Study overall: First-line arms were nivolumab then ipilimumab, or the reverse, randomized 1:1.

J lost 4 bases, V lost 7 bases, and 5 bases had no gene match. Germline V gives CDR1 SQVTM, CDR2 ANQGSEA. This CDR3 is 13 amino acids long. Described treatment: randomized to nivolumab then ipilimumab (arm A) or the reverse (arm B). Patients had received no earlier DNA-damaging chemotherapy. Sequencing used immunoSEQ multiplex PCR; TCRdb keeps in-frame clones, though not all of them. The sample shows about 20,000 clones, approximately 70% of them seen only once. The source material was CD8+ T cells sorted from blood (inferred from file names), sampled from a patient given nivolumab and ipilimumab in sequence. V gene TRBV29-1 combines with J gene TRBJ2-2; TRBD1 agrees at 8 bases. The receptor's source is a human donor with melanoma. CDR3 sequence reads: CSATGQGTGELFF. CDR3 DNA sequence: TGCAGCGCTACCGGACAGGGCACCGGGGAGCTGTTTTTT.